The next 23 T cell receptor beta chains were all read from a single sample in a study of regulatory T cells in long-lasting Graves disease. Indicated time point: persistent/refractory GD, antithyroid drugs over 5 years with positive TRAb. Isolated PBMC RNA provided the starting material for the TCR library. Building of the TCR beta libraries involved iRepertoire HTBI primers and Arm-PCR of CDR3 regions. TCRdb reanalysed the multiplex PCR reads using MiXCR and keeps one entry per CDR3 protein. This table holds roughly 400,000 distinct CDR3 sequences, approximately 22% found once. The sample was peripheral blood mononuclear cells (PBMCs), taken when the disease was refractory, from a patient treated with antithyroid drugs. Receptors were obtained from a female donor with Graves disease.

There are a few counts of this clonotype. The chain recombines TRBV9 with TRBJ2-6; tentatively, D is TRBD1 or TRBD2 (6 bases each). With 0 bases removed from V and 0 bases from J, the gap between germline ends came to 7 bases. Per germline, CDR1 SGDLS and CDR2 YYNGEE. The CDR3 runs to 16 residues. The CDR3 sequence: CASSVEGGSGANVLTF. The CDR3 DNA reads as TGTGCCAGCAGCGTAGAGGGGGGCTCTGGGGCCAACGTCCTGACTTTC.

The chain couples TRBV9 to TRBJ2-2; tentative D call: TRBD2 (5 bases). From germline, CDR1 is SGDLS and CDR2 YYNGEE. V dropped 4 bases and J dropped 0 bases, with 13 bases sitting between them. The CDR3 totals 16 residues. CDR3 region: CASSTRTSTNTGELFF. In DNA, the CDR3 is TGTGCCAGCAGCACCCGAACTAGTACGAACACCGGGGAGCTGTTTTTT.

There are a few counts of this clonotype. The chain carries TRBV18 and TRBJ1-1; D possibly corresponds to TRBD1 (6 bases). Per the germline V gene, CDR1 is KGHSH and CDR2 is LQKENI. The V gene lost 3 bases and the J gene lost 1 base, with 12 bases spanning the gap. This CDR3 contains 15 residues. The CDR3 here is CASSPNTGTNTEAFF. The DNA for the CDR3 is TGTGCCAGCTCACCGAATACAGGGACGAACACTGAAGCTTTCTTT.

This clonotype was detected many times. The rearrangement links TRBV28 to TRBJ1-3; D not certain. Looked up from germline, CDR1 is MDHEN and CDR2 is SYDVKM. V gave up 2 bases and J gave up 2 bases, with 13 bases separating them. This CDR3 has 16 amino acids. The CDR3 nucleotides read TGTGCCAGCAGTTTAGTACCGCGCTTCACTGGAAACACCATATATTTT. It codes for CASSLVPRFTGNTIYF.

This chain joins TRBV27 and TRBJ2-6; the D gene could be TRBD1 or TRBD2 (5 bases each). The CDR3 consists of 15 residues. V was pared by 9 bases and J by 0 bases, with 12 bases between. The germline gives CDR1 MNHEY, CDR2 SMNVEV (reference sequence). CDR3 DNA: TGTGCCAGTCTGGGTGGGGGCTCTGGGGCCAACGTCCTGACTTTC. Protein sequence: CASLGGGSGANVLTF.

This clonotype was recorded many times. The V gene is TRBV12-3 or TRBV12-4, the J gene TRBJ1-1; D gene unclear. The CDR3 contains 12 residues. The V end was cut by 7 bases, the J end by 4 bases, with 10 bases between. The CDR3 region is CASTQAGTEAFF. In nucleotides, the CDR3 is TGTGCCAGCACCCAAGCTGGCACTGAAGCTTTCTTT.

The V and J genes are TRBV10-3 and TRBJ2-7; TRBD2 might be the D (6 bases). V shed 9 bases and J shed 3 bases, with 21 bases lying between them. Looked up from germline, CDR1 is ENHRY and CDR2 is SYGVKD. This CDR3 spans 15 amino acids. The CDR3 DNA reads TGTGCCATATCCCCGGCTAGCGTGAAGAGCTACGAGCAGTACTTC. Amino acid sequence: CAISPASVKSYEQYF.

As for this clonotype: A much larger clone differs from this one at a single base, so this may be a read error. The chain employs TRBV6-2 or TRBV6-3 and TRBJ2-7; D call uncertain. The CDR3 loop spans 15 amino acids. CDR1 and CDR2 from the germline V gene are MNHEY and SVGEGT. Trimming pared 5 bases from V and 6 bases from J, leaving 20 bases between. The CDR3 DNA is TGTGCCAGCAGTGTCCAGGAGACAATCACGAGCGAGCAGTACTTC. Protein sequence: CASSVQETITSEQYF.

This clonotype was seen many times. This chain links TRBV11-2 with TRBJ2-7; 12 bases agree with TRBD2. After removal of 0 bases from V and 5 bases from J, the junction contained 8 bases not matched to a gene. Germline V gives CDR1 SGHAT, CDR2 FQNNGV. This CDR3 has 17 residues. The CDR3 loop is CASSLDLAGLAGNEQYF. CDR3 bases: TGTGCCAGCAGCTTAGACCTGGCCGGACTAGCGGGGAACGAGCAGTACTTC.

The table lists this clonotype with a few counts. The gene calls are TRBV5-1 and TRBJ1-1; tentatively, D is TRBD1 (5 bases). From germline, CDR1 is SGHRS and CDR2 YFSETQ. The CDR3 is 15 amino acids. V was clipped by 4 bases and J by 0 bases, with 13 bases between them. The CDR3 loop is CASSGGEGMNTEAFF. The CDR3 DNA reads TGCGCCAGCAGCGGGGGAGAGGGGATGAACACTGAAGCTTTCTTT. Combining the CDR3 with reference TRBV5-1 and TRBJ1-1 gives the whole variable domain KAGVTQTPRYLIKTRGQQVTLSCSPISGHRSVSWYQQTPGQGLQFLFEYFSETQRNKGNFPGRFSGRQFSNSRSEMNVSTLELGDSALYLCASSGGEGMNTEAFFGQGTRLTVV.

On this clonotype itself: This may come from a read error, since a much larger clone is one base off. V and J are TRBV27 and TRBJ2-5, with 9 bases lining up with TRBD1. Germline V gives CDR1 MNHEY, CDR2 SMNVEV (reference sequence). The ends lost 8 bases at V and 4 bases at J; junction bases unmatched: 8. The CDR3 covers 14 residues. CDR3 sequence (DNA): TGTGCCAGCCCTGGGGGACAGGGTGGAGAGACCCAGTACTTC. It is translated as CASPGGQGGETQYF.

In this sample, this clonotype turned up many times. The chain employs TRBV20-1 and TRBJ2-4; D is unclear. The length of the CDR3 is 13 residues. Trimming removed 6 bases at V and 3 bases at J, with 12 bases between. The germline CDR1 and CDR2 sequences are DFQATT and SNEGSKA (reference sequence). The CDR3 loop reads CSASGKVKNIQYF. The CDR3 nucleotides are TGCAGTGCCTCGGGTAAAGTCAAAAACATTCAGTACTTC.

This clonotype was counted ten times or more. V gene TRBV18 combines with J gene TRBJ2-7; tentative D call: TRBD1 (6 bases). Germline loops: CDR1 KGHSH, CDR2 LQKENI. This CDR3 contains 13 residues. V was clipped by 8 bases and J by 6 bases, with 17 bases between them. CDR3: CASQTGTLSEQYF. CDR3 bases: TGTGCCAGCCAAACAGGGACGCTCTCCGAGCAGTACTTC. Variable domain in full (rest from reference TRBV18 and TRBJ2-7): NAGVMQNPRHLVRRRGQEARLRCSPMKGHSHVYWYRQLPEEGLKFMVYLQKENIIDESGMPKERFSAEFPKEGPSILRIQQVVRGDSAAYFCASQTGTLSEQYFGPGTRLTVT.

There are many counts of this clonotype. The chain combines TRBV28 with TRBJ1-2, with a possible D match to TRBD1 (6 bases). CDR3 size: 14 residues. The germline V and J ends were trimmed by 6 bases and 3 bases, with 14 bases remaining between them. The germline CDR1 and CDR2 sequences are MDHEN and SYDVKM. CDR3 DNA: TGTGCCAGCAGAGGGGGGAACCTTTACTATGGCTACACCTTC. Amino acid sequence: CASRGGNLYYGYTF.

In this sample, this clonotype turned up many times. This chain links TRBV12-3 or TRBV12-4 with TRBJ2-7; D call uncertain. V lost 5 bases and J lost 3, with 14 bases in between. This CDR3 contains 14 residues. The CDR3 spells CASSAPPSLYEQYF. CDR3 DNA: TGTGCCAGCAGTGCGCCCCCCAGCCTCTACGAGCAGTACTTC.

This clonotype was seen at least ten times. The chain links TRBV28 to TRBJ1-2, with 7 bases matching TRBD1. V was pared by 2 bases and J by 7 bases, with 4 bases of the junction left unmatched. This CDR3 spans 13 amino acids. CDR1 is MDHEN, CDR2 SYDVKM, per germline. Here the CDR3 reads CASSLPTGRGYTF. The CDR3 DNA follows: TGTGCCAGCAGTTTACCGACAGGGCGTGGCTACACCTTC.

V is TRBV5-1 and J is TRBJ2-2; 8 nucleotides agree with TRBD2. V lost 0 bases and J lost 0; bases outside the gene matches: 4. CDR3 length: 17 residues. From germline, CDR1 is SGHRS and CDR2 YFSETQ. The CDR3 bases are TGCGCCAGCAGCTTGGCTAGCGGGCGATCGAACACCGGGGAGCTGTTTTTT. Translation gives CASSLASGRSNTGELFF. Using reference TRBV5-1 and TRBJ2-2 for the parts outside the CDR3, the full variable domain is KAGVTQTPRYLIKTRGQQVTLSCSPISGHRSVSWYQQTPGQGLQFLFEYFSETQRNKGNFPGRFSGRQFSNSRSEMNVSTLELGDSALYLCASSLASGRSNTGELFFGEGSRLTVL.

This clonotype was found many times. DNA for the CDR3: TGCAGTGCCACAACAGGCAATGAGCAGTTCTTC. The encoded protein is CSATTGNEQFF. The V gene is TRBV20-1, the J gene TRBJ2-1; D may be TRBD1 (5 bases). The germline V gene encodes CDR1 DFQATT and CDR2 SNEGSKA (reference sequence). The germline V and J ends were trimmed by 6 bases and 6 bases, with 9 bases remaining between them. This CDR3 has 11 amino acids.

This clonotype was counted only a few times. The V and J genes are TRBV28 and TRBJ2-7, with D tentatively TRBD2 (6 bases). Between the trimmed V and J ends, which lost 4 bases and 3 bases, there was a span of 16 bases. This CDR3 is built from 15 residues. Germline V gives CDR1 MDHEN, CDR2 SYDVKM. The CDR3 reads CASSSATSGGYEQYF. As DNA, the CDR3 is TGTGCCAGCAGTTCCGCGACCTCCGGGGGCTACGAGCAGTACTTC. Looking up the rest from reference TRBV28 and TRBJ2-7 gives the full variable domain: DVKVTQSSRYLVKRTGEKVFLECVQDMDHENMFWYRQDPGLGLRLIYFSYDVKMKEKGDIPEGYSVSREKKERFSLILESASTNQTSMYLCASSSATSGGYEQYFGPGTRLTVT.

This clonotype was recorded at least ten times. This rearrangement joins TRBV27 to TRBJ2-1; TRBD2 aligns across 7 bases. Germline CDR1 is MNHEY and CDR2 is SMNVEV (reference sequence). Losses at the gene ends were 3 bases for V and 3 bases for J; bases not matched to a gene: 5. CDR3 length equals 15 residues. CDR3 sequence (DNA): TGTGCCAGCAGTTTTCAGGGCGGGAGCTACAATGAGCAGTTCTTC. Translation gives CASSFQGGSYNEQFF.

The chain's CDR3 is CASSLWASGTGEQYF. For the CDR3, the DNA is TGTGCCAGCAGCCTCTGGGCTAGCGGGACAGGCGAGCAGTACTTC. This chain uses TRBV5-5 with TRBJ2-7; perhaps TRBD2 as D (9 bases). Germline CDR1 and CDR2: SGHKS and YYEKEE (reference sequence). This CDR3 spans 15 amino acids. V was trimmed by 4 bases and J by 6 bases, leaving 20 bases between them.

This clonotype was picked up a small number of times. Here the CDR3 reads CASSRKTGPDTEAFF. The CDR3 DNA sequence: TGTGCCAGCAGCCGAAAGACAGGGCCCGACACTGAAGCTTTCTTT. The chain recombines TRBV3-1 with TRBJ1-1; 7 bases align to TRBD1. The trim removed 4 bases at V and 3 bases at J, leaving 8 bases unmatched. The CDR3 loop spans 15 amino acids. Germline-derived CDR1 and CDR2 are LGHDT and YNNKEL (reference sequence).

Comments on this clonotype: An end of the junction differs from the germline gene, which may be a read error. The rearrangement links TRBV5-1 to TRBJ1-1; D uncertain. Germline loops: CDR1 SGHRS, CDR2 YFSETQ. The CDR3 extends over 15 amino acids. CDR3 region: CASTLMAELNTEAFF. The CDR3 region has the DNA TGCGCCAGCACCTTGATGGCAGAGCTGAACACTGAAGCTTTCTTT.